The rows below give T cell receptor beta chains drawn from one sample of a study of T-cell reconstitution after alpha-beta-depleted transplantation in children. TCRdb redid the calling of the PCR reads with MiXCR, one entry per CDR3 protein. This table holds a few hundred thousand distinct CDR3 sequences, approximately 12% found once. Specimen: PBMCs, collected from the stem cell graft. The receptor set was obtained from a human donor who donated a stem cell graft to a child with Fanconi anemia. Each CDR3 is given with its conserved first and last residue. Clone size is shown for a subset of rows, as once, few, many or a class of expanded clone.

many	TRBJ2-1	TRBV20-1	CSAQRLAGRTYNEQFF
-	TRBJ1-2	TRBV12-3/TRBV12-4	CASSLDRAAGYTF
few	TRBJ1-2	TRBV12-3/TRBV12-4	CASTIEANYGYTF
many	TRBJ1-4	TRBV5-5	CASSLEGIRGEKLFF
-	TRBJ2-3	TRBV2	CASSEDNGFAQYF
-	TRBJ2-6	TRBV12-3/TRBV12-4	CASSRPGDFFEPSGANVLTF
many	TRBJ1-1	TRBV10-3	CAIRVATNTEAFF
-	TRBJ2-2	TRBV21-1	CARGVYGTGELFF
-	TRBJ1-3	TRBV6-5	CASSYSRQGKNTIYF
-	TRBJ1-1	TRBV12-3/TRBV12-4	CASSTWGVENTEAFF
-	TRBJ2-3	TRBV5-1	CASSLVTIATDTQYF
many	TRBJ2-5	TRBV2	CASSPTQGGYQETQYF
-	TRBJ2-2	TRBV27	CASTRTGGDGELFF
few	TRBJ2-7	TRBV12-3/TRBV12-4	CASSLDLAGDEQYF